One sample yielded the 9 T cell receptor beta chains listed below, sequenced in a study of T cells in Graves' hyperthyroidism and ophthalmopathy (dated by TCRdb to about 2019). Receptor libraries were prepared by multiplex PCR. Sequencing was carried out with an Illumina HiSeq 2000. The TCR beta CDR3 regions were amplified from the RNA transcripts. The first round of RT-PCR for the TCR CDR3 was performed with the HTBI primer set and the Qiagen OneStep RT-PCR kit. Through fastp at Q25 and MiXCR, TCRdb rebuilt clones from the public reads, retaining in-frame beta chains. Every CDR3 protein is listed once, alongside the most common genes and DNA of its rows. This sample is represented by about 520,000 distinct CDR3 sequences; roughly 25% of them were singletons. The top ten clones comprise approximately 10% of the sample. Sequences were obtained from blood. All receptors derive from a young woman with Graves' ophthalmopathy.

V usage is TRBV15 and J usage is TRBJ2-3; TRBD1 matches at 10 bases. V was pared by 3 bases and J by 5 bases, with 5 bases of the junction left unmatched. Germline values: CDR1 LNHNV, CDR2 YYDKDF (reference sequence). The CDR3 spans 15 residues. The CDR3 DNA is TGTGCCACCAGCAGCGACAGGGGGCGAGGAGATACGCAGTATTTT. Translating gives CATSSDRGRGDTQYF.

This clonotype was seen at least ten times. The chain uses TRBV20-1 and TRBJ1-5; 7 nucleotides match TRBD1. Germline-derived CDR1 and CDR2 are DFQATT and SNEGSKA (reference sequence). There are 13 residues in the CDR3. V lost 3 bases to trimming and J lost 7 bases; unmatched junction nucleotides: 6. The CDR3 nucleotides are TGCAGTGCTAGTAGGGGGCTCGGGCAGCCCCAGCATTTT. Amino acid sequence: CSASRGLGQPQHF.

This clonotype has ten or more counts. CDR3 nucleotides: TGTGCCAGCAGCAAGGGTCAGGGTCGCCACGAGCAGTACTTC. It encodes CASSKGQGRHEQYF. The rearrangement joins TRBV2 to TRBJ2-7, with D perhaps matching TRBD1 (5 bases). CDR1 and CDR2 from the germline V gene are SNHLY and FYNNEI. This CDR3 region has 14 residues. The germline V and J ends were trimmed by 6 bases and 5 bases, with 17 bases remaining between them.

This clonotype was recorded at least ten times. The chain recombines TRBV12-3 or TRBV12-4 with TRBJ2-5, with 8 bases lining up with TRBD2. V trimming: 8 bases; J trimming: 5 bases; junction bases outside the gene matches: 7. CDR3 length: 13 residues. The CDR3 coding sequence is TGTGCCAGCGGACGGGGGGGTGAGGAGACCCAGTACTTC. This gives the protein CASGRGGEETQYF.

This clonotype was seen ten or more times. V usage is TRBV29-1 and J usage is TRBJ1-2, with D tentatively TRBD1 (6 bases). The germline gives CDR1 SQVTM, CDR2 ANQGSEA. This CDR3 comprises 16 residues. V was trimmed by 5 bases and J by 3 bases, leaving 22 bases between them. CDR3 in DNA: TGCAGCGTTTTTATGCGGACAGAGGGGTTGGACTATGGCTACACCTTC. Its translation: CSVFMRTEGLDYGYTF.

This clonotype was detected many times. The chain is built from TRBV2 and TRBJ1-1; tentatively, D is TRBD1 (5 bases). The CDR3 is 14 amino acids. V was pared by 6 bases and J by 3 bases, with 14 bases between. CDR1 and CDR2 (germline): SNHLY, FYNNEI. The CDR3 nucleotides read TGTGCCAGCAGGATACAGGTGTTAGACACTGAAGCTTTCTTT. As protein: CASRIQVLDTEAFF.

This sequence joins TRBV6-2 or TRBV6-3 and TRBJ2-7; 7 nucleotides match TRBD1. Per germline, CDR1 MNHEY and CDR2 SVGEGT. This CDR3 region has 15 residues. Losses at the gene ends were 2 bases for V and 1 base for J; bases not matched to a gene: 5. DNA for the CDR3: TGTGCCAGCAGTTACCCCGGGGACAGATCCTACGAGCAGTACTTC. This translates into CASSYPGDRSYEQYF.

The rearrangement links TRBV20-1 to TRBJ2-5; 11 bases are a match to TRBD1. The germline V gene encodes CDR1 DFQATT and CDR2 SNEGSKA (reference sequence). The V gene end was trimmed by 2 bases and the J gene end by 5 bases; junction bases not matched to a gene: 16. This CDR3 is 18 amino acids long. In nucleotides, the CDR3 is TGCAGTGCTAGATACCTTCAATCCGGGACAGGGGGTGTGGAGACCCAGTACTTC. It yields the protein CSARYLQSGTGGVETQYF.

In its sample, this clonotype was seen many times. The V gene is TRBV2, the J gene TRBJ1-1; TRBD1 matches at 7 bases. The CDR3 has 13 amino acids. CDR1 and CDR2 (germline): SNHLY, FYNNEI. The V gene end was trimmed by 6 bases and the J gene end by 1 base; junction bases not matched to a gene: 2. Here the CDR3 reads CASRWDRNTEAFF. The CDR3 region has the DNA TGTGCCAGCAGATGGGACAGGAACACTGAAGCTTTCTTT.